This passage covers 21 T cell receptor beta chains from one sample sequenced in a study of T cells in Graves' hyperthyroidism and ophthalmopathy. RNA transcripts were the template for amplifying TCR beta CDR3 regions. HTBI primers drove first-round RT-PCR of the TCR CDR3. TCRdb used MiXCR to reprocess the multiplex PCR reads, holding one entry per CDR3 protein. The sample carries about 360,000 distinct CDR3 sequences, 20% to 25% recorded once. Sample: blood. The receptors stem from a man aged 50 to 60 with Graves' hyperthyroidism.

This clonotype was picked up a small number of times. The chain carries TRBV7-3 and TRBJ2-3; 14 bases map to TRBD2. Trimming cost V 5 bases and J 6 bases; bases outside gene matches: 4. The V gene's germline CDR1 is SGHTA and CDR2 FQGTGA. This CDR3 is 15 amino acids long. The CDR3 DNA reads as TGTGCCAGCAGCCGGGGGACTAGCGGGAGCGATACGCAGTATTTT. It specifies CASSRGTSGSDTQYF.

This chain connects TRBV29-1 to TRBJ2-7; D is unresolved. Germline CDR1 and CDR2: SQVTM and ANQGSEA. The ends were cut back, 2 bases at V and 4 bases at J, with 12 bases in the middle. The CDR3 sequence is 13 residues long. CDR3 loop: CSVEHQTGYEQYF. The CDR3 DNA reads as TGCAGCGTTGAACATCAAACGGGTTACGAGCAGTACTTC.

This chain connects TRBV19 to TRBJ1-2; no definite D call. This CDR3 spans 13 amino acids. Looked up from germline, CDR1 is LNHDA and CDR2 is SQIVND (reference sequence). The germline V and J ends were trimmed by 4 bases and 0 bases, with 6 bases remaining between them. CDR3 amino acids: CASSTFTNYGYTF. CDR3 sequence (DNA): TGTGCCAGTAGTACCTTCACTAACTATGGCTACACCTTC.

The chain couples TRBV28 to TRBJ1-2, with TRBD1 matching over 9 bases. Germline V gene lookup returns CDR1 MDHEN and CDR2 SYDVKM. The junction had 3 bases not matched to a gene; V was cut back by 10 bases and J by 3 bases. The CDR3 is 12 amino acids. CDR3 bases: TGTGCCATCGACAGGGGGTACTATGGCTACACCTTC. It is translated as CAIDRGYYGYTF.

Only a few counts were recorded for this clonotype. At one end, the junction sequence differs from germline, possibly due to a read error. The chain employs TRBV3-1 and TRBJ2-5; D unclear. This CDR3 spans 12 amino acids. CDR1 LGHDT and CDR2 YNNKEL come from the germline V gene (reference sequence). Here the CDR3 reads CAGSRPRETQYF. CDR3 sequence (DNA): TGTGCCGGCAGCCGACCGCGAGAGACCCAGTACTTC.

The J gene is TRBJ2-4, the V gene TRBV3-1; tentative D call: TRBD1 (7 bases). CDR3 size: 15 residues. The germline CDR1 and CDR2 sequences are LGHDT and YNNKEL (reference sequence). Between the trimmed V and J ends, which lost 1 base and 6 bases, there was a span of 13 bases. CDR3 sequence reads: CASSQVGGGRNIQYF. The CDR3 region has the DNA TGTGCCAGCAGCCAAGTAGGAGGGGGCAGAAACATTCAGTACTTC.

CDR3 in DNA: TGCGCCAGCAGAGGGCCCCGCGATTATAATGAAAAACTGTTTTTT. It is translated as CASRGPRDYNEKLFF. V and J are TRBV5-1 and TRBJ1-4; no definite D call. CDR1 and CDR2 from the germline V gene are SGHRS and YFSETQ. Trimming stripped 5 bases from V and 4 bases from J, with 15 bases between. The CDR3 is 15 residues long.

The chain uses TRBV11-3 and TRBJ1-2, with D possibly TRBD1 on 5 matching bases. This CDR3 comprises 14 residues. Germline CDR1 reads SGHNT; CDR2 reads YENEEA. V shed 8 bases and J shed 4 bases, with 17 bases lying between them. The CDR3: CASGSNGAPYGYTF. In DNA, the CDR3 is TGTGCCAGCGGCTCAAACGGGGCACCCTATGGCTACACCTTC.

The gene calls are TRBV2 and TRBJ2-5; D might be TRBD1 (6 bases). CDR1 is SNHLY, CDR2 FYNNEI, per germline. Deletions cut 3 bases from V and 7 bases from J, with 15 bases between. CDR3 length: 14 amino acids. Written as DNA, the CDR3 is TGTGCCAGCAGTGAGCAGGACAGTCAATGGACCCAGTACTTC. It encodes CASSEQDSQWTQYF.

V usage is TRBV9 and J usage is TRBJ2-1; D uncertain. V was clipped by 4 bases and J by 2 bases, with 10 bases between them. CDR1 and CDR2 from the germline V gene are SGDLS and YYNGEE. The CDR3 extends over 14 amino acids. Here the CDR3 DNA reads TGTGCCAGCAGCCCCGCGACGACCTACAATGAGCAGTTCTTC. Residues: CASSPATTYNEQFF.

This clonotype appeared a few times. The chain employs TRBV7-6 and TRBJ2-4; TRBD1 aligns across 8 bases. The ends lost 0 bases at V and 9 bases at J; junction bases unmatched: 10. This CDR3 spans 16 amino acids. Germline CDR1 is SGHVS and CDR2 is FNYEAQ. CDR3 in amino acids: CASSLAPGGTQAIQYF. CDR3 nucleotides: TGTGCCAGCAGCTTAGCGCCAGGGGGCACCCAGGCCATTCAGTACTTC.

This clonotype was found many times. V is TRBV6-2 or TRBV6-3 and J is TRBJ2-7; 12 bases are a match to TRBD2. Germline CDR1 MNHEY, CDR2 SVGEGT. The CDR3 has 15 residues. The junction had 6 bases not matched to a gene; V was cut back by 6 bases and J by 3 bases. The chain's CDR3 is CASSHPTSGSYEQYF. In nucleotides, the CDR3 is TGTGCCAGCAGCCACCCGACTAGCGGGAGCTACGAGCAGTACTTC.

This clonotype was seen repeatedly, ten times or more. The rearrangement uses TRBV5-5 and TRBJ2-7; 7 nucleotides align to TRBD1. CDR3 size: 14 residues. The germline V gene encodes CDR1 SGHKS and CDR2 YYEKEE (reference sequence). Losses at the gene ends were 2 bases for V and 3 bases for J; bases not matched to a gene: 5. As DNA, the CDR3 is TGTGCCAGCAGCTTAGAACAGGGGCACTACGAGCAGTACTTC. Translated: CASSLEQGHYEQYF. Full variable domain (missing parts from reference TRBV5-5 and TRBJ2-7): DAGVTQSPTHLIKTRGQQVTLRCSPISGHKSVSWYQQVLGQGPQFIFQYYEKEERGRGNFPDRFSARQFPNYSSELNVNALLLGDSALYLCASSLEQGHYEQYFGPGTRLTVT.

This clonotype appeared a few times. This rearrangement joins TRBV7-2 to TRBJ2-7, with a tentative D call TRBD2 (5 bases). CDR3 length: 13 amino acids. With 5 bases removed from V and 4 bases from J, the gap between germline ends came to 12 bases. Per the germline V gene, CDR1 is SGHTA and CDR2 is FQGNSA. The CDR3 nucleotides are TGTGCCAGCAGCGCGCTGGGAGCTTACGAGCAGTACTTC. Protein: CASSALGAYEQYF.

The V gene is TRBV25-1, the J gene TRBJ1-1, with TRBD1 as a possible D gene (5 bases). The CDR3 covers 19 residues. Trimming stripped 4 bases from V and 3 bases from J, with 27 bases between. Germline loops: CDR1 MGHDK, CDR2 SYGVNS. CDR3: CASSGRDPHIPTGYTEAFF. The CDR3 coding sequence is TGTGCCAGCAGTGGTCGGGACCCCCACATTCCAACAGGATACACTGAAGCTTTCTTT.

This clonotype turned up a few times. The V call is TRBV9, the J call TRBJ2-1, with 9 positions matching TRBD2. J lost 7 bases, V lost 2 bases, and 4 bases had no gene match. CDR3 length: 14 residues. CDR1 SGDLS and CDR2 YYNGEE come from the germline V gene. The CDR3 loop reads CASSVSGRGNEQFF. The DNA of the CDR3 is TGTGCCAGCAGCGTTAGCGGGAGAGGGAATGAGCAGTTCTTC.

Many counts were recorded for this clonotype. This rearrangement joins TRBV7-2 to TRBJ2-3, with D possibly called TRBD1 or TRBD2 (5 bases each). The CDR3 runs to 15 residues. Germline V CDR1 and CDR2: SGHTA, FQGNSA. V was trimmed by 1 base and J by 2 bases, leaving 10 bases between them. The CDR3 DNA follows: TGTGCCAGCAGCTTAGTTGGGGGTAACACAGATACGCAGTATTTT. This encodes CASSLVGGNTDTQYF.

This clonotype was seen more than once but under ten times. This chain uses TRBV29-1 with TRBJ1-2; tentatively, D is TRBD1 (5 bases). This CDR3 is built from 12 residues. Trimming shortened V by 5 bases and J by 4 bases, and 11 bases separated the two germline ends. Germline V lookup: CDR1 SQVTM, CDR2 ANQGSEA. The CDR3 region has the DNA TGCAGCGTTAGGCCGGGACTCTATGGCTACACCTTC. Residues: CSVRPGLYGYTF.

This clonotype has a handful of counts. V is TRBV7-2 and J is TRBJ2-2; no clear D. The CDR3 consists of 12 residues. Trimming removed 5 bases from V and 5 bases from J, with 6 bases in between. The germline V gene has CDR1 SGHTA and CDR2 FQGNSA. The CDR3 here is CASSTSTGELFF. DNA of the CDR3: TGTGCCAGCAGCACATCTACCGGGGAGCTGTTTTTT.

Ten or more counts support this clonotype. The CDR3, as DNA: TGTGCCAGCAGAGTTGAGGACAGGGGGGAAATTTACGAGCAGTACTTC. It codes for CASRVEDRGEIYEQYF. The chain couples TRBV28 to TRBJ2-7, with 10 bases matching TRBD1. CDR3 length equals 16 residues. The trim removed 6 bases at V and 4 bases at J, leaving 12 bases unmatched. Germline-derived CDR1 and CDR2 are MDHEN and SYDVKM.

The chain uses TRBV2 and TRBJ1-2; D ambiguous. The CDR3 covers 13 residues. Germline V CDR1 and CDR2: SNHLY, FYNNEI. V was cut by 7 bases and J by 3 bases, with 12 bases left in between. CDR3 nucleotides: TGTGCCAGCAACGCTGACGGCTACTATGGCTACACCTTC. It yields the protein CASNADGYYGYTF.